This T cell receptor beta chain was documented in a study of OX40 agonist ivuxolimab in advanced cancers. V was pared by 7 bases and J by 4 bases, with 13 bases between. Germline V gene data show CDR1 as MNHEY and CDR2 as SMNVEV (reference sequence). The CDR3 is made up of 13 amino acids. Comment on this clone: Its antigen is undetermined.

This table comes from immunoSEQ multiplex PCR, and its TCRdb copy is limited to in-frame clones, with some not included. Altogether 20,000 or so clones are present, more than 75% being singletons, with the ten largest covering roughly a tenth. Study outcomes and limitations: Clonal expansion in partial responders at 0.1-3.0 mg/kg ranked among the lowest.

The receptor comes from an adult with an advanced solid tumor such as melanoma, head and neck, liver or kidney cancer. The genes are TRBV27 and TRBJ1-2; D is possibly TRBD1 (5 bases). The material was CD4+ or CD8+ T cells sorted from blood, obtained in a trial of the OX40 agonist ivuxolimab. The CDR3 reads CASKQWGSYGYTF. CDR3 DNA sequence: TGTGCCAGCAAGCAGTGGGGCAGCTATGGCTACACCTTC.